The 7 T cell receptor beta chains given below trace back to one sample, sequenced in a study of shared clonotypes between healthy human individuals. Profiled with immunoSEQ multiplex PCR; TCRdb holds only in-frame clones, not every one. There are 550,000 to 800,000 clones in the sample; around 90% occur only once, and 34% lies in the top ten. The sample consisted of memory CD8+ T cells from PBMCs. Subset denoted: CD45RO+ cells pooled with CCR7-negative TemRA cells. The receptor set was obtained from a man between 18 and 29 years old in good health. Some clones in this sample may be carry-over from other donors' samples.

This chain joins TRBV7-9 and TRBJ1-1; possible D gene TRBD1, 5 bases. There are 15 residues in the CDR3. The V gene lost 3 bases and the J gene lost 0 bases, with 11 bases spanning the gap. Germline CDR1 reads SEHNR; CDR2 reads FQNEAQ (reference sequence). This CDR3 reads CASSFQGEVNTEAFF. The CDR3, as DNA: TGTGCCAGCAGCTTTCAGGGAGAAGTGAACACTGAAGCTTTCTTT.

The chain recombines TRBV30 with TRBJ2-1; 9 nucleotides align to TRBD2. This CDR3 comprises 15 residues. Unmatched junction bases numbered 8, after V lost 4 bases and J lost 4 bases. CDR1 GTSNPN and CDR2 SVGIG come from the germline V gene (reference sequence). The CDR3: CAWNHSGRTYNEQFF. Here the CDR3 DNA reads TGTGCCTGGAACCACAGCGGGAGGACTTACAATGAGCAGTTCTTC.

V and J are TRBV27 and TRBJ2-7, with a tentative D call TRBD1 (6 bases). The CDR3 has 14 residues. Germline CDR1 MNHEY, CDR2 SMNVEV (reference sequence). Trimming cost V 3 bases and J 5 bases, with 14 bases left between them. The CDR3 DNA sequence: TGTGCCAGCAGTTTGGGGGCAGGGACCCACGAGCAGTACTTC. Translated: CASSLGAGTHEQYF.

This sequence joins TRBV11-3 and TRBJ1-1; no definite D call. The CDR3 runs to 15 residues. Germline V gene sequence: CDR1 SGHNT, CDR2 YENEEA. Trimming shortened V by 4 bases and J by 5 bases, and 17 bases separated the two germline ends. CDR3 loop: CASSSGGGLRTEAFF. For the CDR3, the DNA is TGTGCCAGCAGCTCTGGAGGAGGGTTACGGACTGAAGCTTTCTTT.

V and J are TRBV10-3 and TRBJ2-7, with D unresolved. Deletions cut 7 bases from V and 4 bases from J, with 23 bases between. The CDR3 consists of 16 residues. From germline, CDR1 is ENHRY and CDR2 SYGVKD. The CDR3 bases are TGTGCCATCACCCAAGACGGTTACCGAACGTCTTACGAGCAGTACTTC. This translates into CAITQDGYRTSYEQYF.

The CDR3 DNA reads as TGTGCCAGCAGCTTAGGGCTATGGGGGACTAGCGGGAACTACGAGCAGTACTTC. Translated: CASSLGLWGTSGNYEQYF. The chain links TRBV11-2 to TRBJ2-7, with TRBD2 matching 13 bases. Per the germline V gene, CDR1 is SGHAT and CDR2 is FQNNGV. This CDR3 has 18 residues. V was pared by 1 base and J by 3 bases, with 9 bases of the junction left unmatched.

The rearrangement uses TRBV5-4 and TRBJ1-2; a possible D gene is TRBD1 (5 bases). V dropped 4 bases and J dropped 5 bases, with 21 bases sitting between them. The CDR3 runs 16 residues. Germline V lookup: CDR1 SGHNT, CDR2 YYREEE (reference sequence). The CDR3 region is CASSPGDHPSEYGYTF. CDR3 nucleotide sequence: TGTGCCAGCAGCCCGGGGGACCACCCCTCCGAGTATGGCTACACCTTC.